These 4 T cell receptor beta chains came from one sample sequenced in a study of cytomegalovirus exposure and HLA in healthy donors. Primers for the PCR totalled 60 Vbeta and 13 Jbeta. This table comes from immunoSEQ multiplex PCR, and its TCRdb copy is limited to in-frame clones, with some not included. The sample contains around 140,000 clones, 80% of which appear only once. Sequenced material: PBMCs. The receptors originated from a man aged 45-65 years in good health and CMV-seronegative.

The genes are TRBV5-4 and TRBJ1-1; possible D gene TRBD1, 6 bases. This CDR3 contains 15 residues. Germline V lookup: CDR1 SGHNT, CDR2 YYREEE (reference sequence). V dropped 4 bases and J dropped 1 base, with 14 bases sitting between them. The CDR3 loop is CASSLGGGQNTEAFF. Written as DNA, the CDR3 is TGTGCCAGCAGCCTGGGCGGGGGGCAGAACACTGAAGCTTTCTTT.

The V gene is TRBV2, the J gene TRBJ1-5; the match to TRBD1 covers 7 bases. The germline gives CDR1 SNHLY, CDR2 FYNNEI. CDR3 size: 15 residues. V shed 6 bases, J shed 3 bases, and the junction held 8 bases outside the gene matches. The CDR3 sequence: CASRAPGGLNQPQHF. CDR3 bases: TGTGCCAGCAGGGCACCAGGGGGACTCAATCAGCCCCAGCATTTT.

Only a few counts were recorded for this clone. The rearrangement links TRBV6-5 to TRBJ1-6; 10 nucleotides match TRBD1. CDR1 is MNHEY, CDR2 SVGAGI, per germline. The CDR3 covers 15 residues. The junction had 3 bases not matched to a gene; V was cut back by 5 bases and J by 5 bases. CDR3 bases: TGTGCCAGCAGTCTGGGACAGGGGAATAATTCACCCCTCCACTTT. Protein sequence: CASSLGQGNNSPLHF.

The chain joins TRBV5-1 to TRBJ2-1; the match to TRBD1 covers 8 bases. This CDR3 contains 14 residues. Germline lookup yields CDR1 SGHRS and CDR2 YFSETQ. The V and J ends lost 5 bases and 3 bases, in that order; junction bases with no gene match: 4. CDR3 nucleotides: TGCGCCAGCAGGCACGGACAGGGCTACAATGAGCAGTTCTTC. This encodes CASRHGQGYNEQFF.